The clone carrying this T cell receptor beta chain has only one observation. This record belongs to a study of blood T cell repertoires in COVID-19. Whole-study context: The study drew acute and convalescent COVID-19 samples from the United States, Italy and Spain. Nucleic acid was either cDNA or gDNA, and it came from T cells, B-cell-depleted T cells, or PBMCs.

The V segment lost 4 bases and the J segment 2 bases; nucleotides outside the gene matches: 3. Looked up from germline, CDR1 is SGDLS and CDR2 is YYNGEE. The CDR3 length is 14 residues. Those enrolled in Seattle joined during active infection and were followed longitudinally afterward. Authors' data handling: How many nucleated cells were present was estimated from reference gene primer amplification. TCRdb's table, derived via immunoSEQ multiplex PCR, lists solely in-frame clones and lacks some. Clone size and V and J calls were adopted from that table, with D and trimming inferred from the DNA. The table has some 180,000 clones, about four fifths seen once; the top ten hold approximately 9.9%.

Sequencing was carried out using peripheral blood. The chain recombines TRBV9 with TRBJ2-7; 10 bases align to TRBD1. This sequence originates from a woman aged 40 to 50 with COVID-19, enrolled during active disease. The CDR3 loop is CASSIGQGAYEQYF. CDR3 nucleotide sequence: TGTGCCAGCAGCATCGGACAGGGGGCCTACGAGCAGTACTTC.